The TCR beta chain under discussion was sequenced for a study of monozygotic twins with inflammatory bowel disease. Template switching introduced UMIs that contain a 6-nucleotide sample barcode. TCRdb reprocessed the 5' RACE reads, with one entry per CDR3 protein and no DNA. This sample's table reports under 150,000 distinct CDR3 sequences. In germline, CDR1 is SQVTM, CDR2 ANQGSEA. The CDR3 is made up of 20 amino acids. This TCR was recovered from a human donor with ulcerative colitis or Crohn's disease, or a healthy co-twin of an affected twin (not recorded which). The rearrangement joins TRBV29-1 to TRBJ2-2; TCRdb's assignment of TRBD2 cannot be checked, as there is no DNA. Sequencing input: blood. CDR3 residues: CSDPDSRGLAGYWNTGELFF.